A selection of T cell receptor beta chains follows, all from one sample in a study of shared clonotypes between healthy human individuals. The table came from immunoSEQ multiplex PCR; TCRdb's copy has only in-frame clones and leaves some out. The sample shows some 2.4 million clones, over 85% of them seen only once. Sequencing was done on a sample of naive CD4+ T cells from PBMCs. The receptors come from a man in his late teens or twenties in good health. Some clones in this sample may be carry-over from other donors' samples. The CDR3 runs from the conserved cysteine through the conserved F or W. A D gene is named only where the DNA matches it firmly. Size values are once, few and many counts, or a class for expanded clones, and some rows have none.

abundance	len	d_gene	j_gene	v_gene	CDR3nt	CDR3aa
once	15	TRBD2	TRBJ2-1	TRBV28	TGTGCCAGCAGTTTTAGCGGGCCTTCAGAGAATGAGCAGTTCTTC	CASSFSGPSENEQFF
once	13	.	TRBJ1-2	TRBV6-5	TGTGCCAGCAGTTACTCGGCAGGCTATGGCTACACCTTC	CASSYSAGYGYTF
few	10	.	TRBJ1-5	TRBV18	TGTGCCAGCTCACCGTCTGCCCAGCATTTT	CASSPSAQHF
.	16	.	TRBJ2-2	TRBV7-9	TGTGCCAGCAGCTTAGGATCAGGGAGTAGGACCGGGGAGCTGTTTTTT	CASSLGSGSRTGELFF
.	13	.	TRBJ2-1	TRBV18	TGTGCCAGCTCACGAGGGGGGTGGAATGAGCAGTTCTTC	CASSRGGWNEQFF
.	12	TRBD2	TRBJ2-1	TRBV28	TGTGCCAGCGGGTCGGGAGGGAATGAGCAGTTCTTC	CASGSGGNEQFF
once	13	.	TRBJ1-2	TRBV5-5	TGTGCCAGCAGACCTGACAGGCTTCGGGGCTACACCTTC	CASRPDRLRGYTF
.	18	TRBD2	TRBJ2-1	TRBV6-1	TGTGCCAGCAGTGCCTTACCGGGACTAGCGGGAACCTACAATGAGCAGTTCTTC	CASSALPGLAGTYNEQFF
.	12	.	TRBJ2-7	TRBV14	TGTGCCAGCAGCCTAAGTGGCTACGAGCAGTACTTC	CASSLSGYEQYF
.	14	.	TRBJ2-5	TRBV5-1	TGCGCCAGCAGCTTAGGGGGGACGCAAGAGACCCAGTACTTC	CASSLGGTQETQYF
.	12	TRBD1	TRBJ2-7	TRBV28	TGTGCCAGCAGTGGGGACAGCTACGAGCAGTACTTC	CASSGDSYEQYF